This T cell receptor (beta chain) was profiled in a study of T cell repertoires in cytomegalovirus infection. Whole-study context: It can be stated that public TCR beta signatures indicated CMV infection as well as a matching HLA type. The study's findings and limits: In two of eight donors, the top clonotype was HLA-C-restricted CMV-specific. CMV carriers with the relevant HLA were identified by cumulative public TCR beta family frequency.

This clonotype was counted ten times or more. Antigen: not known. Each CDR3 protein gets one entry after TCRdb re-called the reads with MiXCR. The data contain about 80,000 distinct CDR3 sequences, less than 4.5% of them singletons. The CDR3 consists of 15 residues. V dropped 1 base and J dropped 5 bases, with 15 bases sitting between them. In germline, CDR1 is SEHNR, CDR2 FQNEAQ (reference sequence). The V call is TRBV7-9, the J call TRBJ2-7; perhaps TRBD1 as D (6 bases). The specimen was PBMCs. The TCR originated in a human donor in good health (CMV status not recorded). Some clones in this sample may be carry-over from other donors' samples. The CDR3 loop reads CASSLGQGLINEQYF. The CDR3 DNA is TGTGCCAGCAGCTTAGGGCAGGGGCTAATTAACGAGCAGTACTTC. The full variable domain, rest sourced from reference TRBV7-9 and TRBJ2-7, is DTGVSQNPRHKITKRGQNVTFRCDPISEHNRLYWYRQTLGQGPEFLTYFQNEAQLEKSRLLSDRFSAERPKGSFSTLEIQRTEQGDSAMYLCASSLGQGLINEQYFGPGTRLTVT.